What follows are 22 T cell receptor beta chains derived from one specimen sequenced in a study of blood T cell repertoires in COVID-19. Repertoires were generated with immunoSEQ multiplex PCR, while TCRdb's copy carries only in-frame clones and drops some. The data hold 270,000 or so clones, with about nine tenths observed a single time. The sequencing sample was made of peripheral blood. The receptors derive from a woman in her forties who had recovered from COVID-19.

The CDR3 bases are TGTGCCAGCAGTTTTTACGGGAGGGACACCGGGGAGCTGTTTTTT. Translating gives CASSFYGRDTGELFF. The rearrangement joins TRBV27 to TRBJ2-2; 8 nucleotides align to TRBD2. CDR3 length: 15 residues. The germline V gene has CDR1 MNHEY and CDR2 SMNVEV (reference sequence). V shed 3 bases and J 3 bases; nucleotides not matched to a gene: 3.

This chain joins TRBV11-2 and TRBJ2-3; TRBD2 matches at 10 bases. This CDR3 has 16 residues. The germline gives CDR1 SGHAT, CDR2 FQNNGV. V shed 4 bases, J shed 0 bases, and the junction held 4 bases outside the gene matches. The CDR3 here is CASSSTTSGSTDTQYF. CDR3 sequence (DNA): TGTGCCAGCAGCTCAACGACTAGCGGGAGCACAGATACGCAGTATTTT.

The chain couples TRBV12-3 or TRBV12-4 to TRBJ2-7; 7 bases map to TRBD1. V gave up 4 bases and J gave up 3 bases; unmatched junction bases: 3. The CDR3 has 13 residues. CDR3 in DNA: TGTGCCAGCAGTTCGGCAGGGGGCTACGAGCAGTACTTC. This gives the protein CASSSAGGYEQYF.

The chain joins TRBV27 to TRBJ2-7; D is perhaps TRBD2 (6 bases). Germline assignment: CDR1 MNHEY and CDR2 SMNVEV (reference sequence). The CDR3 loop spans 15 amino acids. Trimming took off 0 bases at V and 5 bases at J, with 14 bases between the two ends. The DNA for the CDR3 is TGTGCCAGCAGTTTATCGATTGGGGGGTGGAACGAGCAGTACTTC. Residues: CASSLSIGGWNEQYF.

The V and J genes are TRBV7-9 and TRBJ2-5; D possibly corresponds to TRBD2 (5 bases). Trimming stripped 4 bases from V and 2 bases from J, with 20 bases between. The CDR3 has 17 residues. Per germline, CDR1 SEHNR and CDR2 FQNEAQ (reference sequence). The CDR3 spells CASSSRGGSAVQETQYF. In DNA, the CDR3 is TGTGCCAGCAGCTCTAGAGGCGGGTCGGCAGTTCAAGAGACCCAGTACTTC.

This rearrangement joins TRBV30 to TRBJ1-1, with 7 bases that match TRBD1. Germline CDR1 reads GTSNPN; CDR2 reads SVGIG (reference sequence). The CDR3 runs to 15 residues. V dropped 5 bases and J dropped 0; count of bases not matched to a gene: 9. CDR3 bases: TGTGCCTGGGGAAGGCTGACAGGGATGAACACTGAAGCTTTCTTT. Translation gives CAWGRLTGMNTEAFF.

V usage is TRBV10-3 and J usage is TRBJ2-7; 8 nucleotides line up with TRBD2. Germline V lookup: CDR1 ENHRY, CDR2 SYGVKD. The J segment lost 7 bases and the V segment lost 0 bases, leaving 11 bases of the junction unmatched. The CDR3 runs 16 residues. The CDR3 reads CAISESGLAGHGEQYF. DNA for the CDR3: TGTGCCATCAGTGAGTCTGGGCTAGCGGGTCATGGGGAGCAGTACTTC.

This chain joins TRBV7-9 and TRBJ2-7; the D gene is possibly TRBD1 (6 bases). Trimming pared 1 base from V and 5 bases from J, leaving 12 bases between. CDR3 length equals 14 residues. The germline CDR1 and CDR2 sequences are SEHNR and FQNEAQ (reference sequence). This CDR3 is CASSLEGVSNEQYF. The CDR3 nucleotides are TGTGCCAGCAGCTTAGAGGGGGTTAGTAACGAGCAGTACTTC.

The J gene is TRBJ2-3, the V gene TRBV27; 8 nucleotides agree with TRBD2. V lost 6 bases, J lost 5 bases, and 4 bases stayed unmatched. Per the germline V gene, CDR1 is MNHEY and CDR2 is SMNVEV (reference sequence). The CDR3 loop spans 13 amino acids. CDR3: CASSPTSGDTQYF. CDR3 sequence (DNA): TGTGCCAGCAGCCCAACTAGCGGAGATACGCAGTATTTT.

To note about this clone: Other DNA sequences within the sample encode an identical CDR3. The chain employs TRBV18 and TRBJ2-3; TRBD1 is a possible D gene (6 bases). The germline V and J ends were trimmed by 0 bases and 0 bases, with 7 bases remaining between them. The V gene's germline CDR1 is KGHSH and CDR2 LQKENI. The CDR3 spans 15 residues. The CDR3 nucleotides read TGTGCCAGCTCACCACCCGGACAGAGCACAGATACGCAGTATTTT. Translating it yields CASSPPGQSTDTQYF.

The gene calls are TRBV7-2 and TRBJ1-3, with D uncertain. The germline V and J ends were trimmed by 5 bases and 0 bases, with 17 bases remaining between them. Germline V gene sequence: CDR1 SGHTA, CDR2 FQGNSA. This CDR3 has 17 amino acids. In nucleotides, the CDR3 is TGTGCCAGCAGCCCCGAGATTCTGGGGAGCTCTGGAAACACCATATATTTT. Translation: CASSPEILGSSGNTIYF.

The chain carries TRBV7-9 and TRBJ1-1; the D is unclear. The CDR3 is 12 residues long. V lost 1 base and J 8 bases, leaving 8 bases between the germline ends. Germline V gene lookup returns CDR1 SEHNR and CDR2 FQNEAQ (reference sequence). CDR3 region: CASSLGTGEAFF. In nucleotides, the CDR3 is TGTGCCAGCAGCTTAGGGACGGGAGAAGCTTTCTTT.

V and J are TRBV7-9 and TRBJ1-4; 8 bases are shared with TRBD1. Per germline, CDR1 SEHNR and CDR2 FQNEAQ (reference sequence). There are 15 residues in the CDR3. After removal of 5 bases from V and 1 base from J, the junction contained 3 bases not matched to a gene. The CDR3 sequence: CASSTGQGTNEKLFF. CDR3 DNA sequence: TGTGCCAGCAGCACCGGACAGGGAACTAATGAAAAACTGTTTTTT.

The chain employs TRBV28 and TRBJ2-7, with D hard to call. V was trimmed by 1 base and J by 4 bases, leaving 17 bases between them. Germline V lookup: CDR1 MDHEN, CDR2 SYDVKM. The CDR3 sequence is 16 residues long. The CDR3, as DNA: TGTGCCAGCAGTTTATCCCTCCCTAGTTCTCCTTACGAGCAGTACTTC. Its translation: CASSLSLPSSPYEQYF.

DNA for the CDR3: TGTGCCAGCAGCCATCCCCGGGCCGGGACTAGCGGGAGTGCGGGAAACACCGGGGAGCTGTTTTTT. It is translated as CASSHPRAGTSGSAGNTGELFF. This sequence joins TRBV14 and TRBJ2-2; 14 bases fit TRBD2. V shed 3 bases and J 2 bases; nucleotides not matched to a gene: 17. This CDR3 has 22 residues. Germline V gives CDR1 SGHDN, CDR2 FVKESK. The full variable domain, completed using reference TRBV14 and TRBJ2-2, is EAGVTQFPSHSVIEKGQTVTLRCDPISGHDNLYWYRRVMGKEIKFLLHFVKESKQDESGMPNNRFLAERTGGTYSTLKVQPAELEDSGVYFCASSHPRAGTSGSAGNTGELFFGEGSRLTVL.

This chain links TRBV23-1 with TRBJ2-3, with D hard to call. TRBV23-1 is identified as an open reading frame with a role that is uncertain. The germline V and J ends were trimmed by 2 bases and 0 bases, with 18 bases remaining between them. The CDR3 is 18 amino acids. The CDR3 coding sequence is TGCGCCAGCAGTCAAGAGAAAGTCCGCGAATCTAGCACAGATACGCAGTATTTT. Translated: CASSQEKVRESSTDTQYF.

The rearrangement joins TRBV7-9 to TRBJ2-1; a possible D gene is TRBD1 (6 bases). Trimming cost V 5 bases and J 3 bases, with 14 bases left between them. This CDR3 is 15 amino acids long. Germline-derived CDR1 and CDR2 are SEHNR and FQNEAQ (reference sequence). DNA of the CDR3: TGTGCCAGCAGCCCAACCACAGGGAACTACAATGAGCAGTTCTTC. The encoded protein is CASSPTTGNYNEQFF.

This chain connects TRBV19 to TRBJ2-3, with a possible D match to TRBD2 (6 bases). V was shortened by 5 bases and J by 5 bases, with 20 bases between the two germline ends. The length of the CDR3 is 16 residues. Germline lookup yields CDR1 LNHDA and CDR2 SQIVND (reference sequence). The CDR3 DNA reads as TGTGCCAGTAGTTCCAACACCGGGACTCCGGGAGATACGCAGTATTTT. It translates to CASSSNTGTPGDTQYF.

The V and J genes are TRBV6-1 and TRBJ2-3; 9 bases are a match to TRBD1. Germline-derived CDR1 and CDR2 are MNHNS and SASEGT. This CDR3 has 16 amino acids. Trimming removed 4 bases from V and 0 bases from J; junction bases left unmatched: 5. Here the CDR3 DNA reads TGTGCCAGCAGTGCACGGACAGGGGCTAGCACAGATACGCAGTATTTT. This translates into CASSARTGASTDTQYF.

The gene calls are TRBV28 and TRBJ1-1; D is unresolved. The germline V and J ends were trimmed by 6 bases and 7 bases, with 15 bases remaining between them. CDR3 length equals 13 residues. Per the germline V gene, CDR1 is MDHEN and CDR2 is SYDVKM. CDR3 sequence (DNA): TGTGCCAGCAGCAGGCCCGATTTGATTGAAGCTTTCTTT. Encoded protein: CASSRPDLIEAFF. The full variable domain, rest sourced from reference TRBV28 and TRBJ1-1, is DVKVTQSSRYLVKRTGEKVFLECVQDMDHENMFWYRQDPGLGLRLIYFSYDVKMKEKGDIPEGYSVSREKKERFSLILESASTNQTSMYLCASSRPDLIEAFFGQGTRLTVV.

The chain employs TRBV6-5 and TRBJ1-1; tentative D call: TRBD1 (6 bases). This CDR3 region has 16 residues. With 0 bases removed from V and 2 bases from J, the gap between germline ends came to 13 bases. In germline, CDR1 is MNHEY, CDR2 SVGAGI. CDR3 DNA sequence: TGTGCCAGCAGTTACTCGATAGGGGGAACAAACACTGAAGCTTTCTTT. Protein product: CASSYSIGGTNTEAFF.

V is TRBV6-1 and J is TRBJ2-4; 16 nucleotides line up with TRBD2. Trimming took 4 bases from V and 1 from J; bases not matched to a gene: 10. CDR1 is MNHNS, CDR2 SASEGT, per germline. This CDR3 has 20 residues. The CDR3 here is CASSAYSGLAGGPAKNIQYF. The CDR3 DNA reads as TGTGCCAGCAGTGCCTACTCGGGACTAGCGGGAGGGCCGGCCAAAAACATTCAGTACTTC.